This TCR beta chain was retrieved from a study of vaccination effects on CD4 cells after COVID-19. Background on the study: After the second dose, samples were taken at median day 72.

Here immunoSEQ multiplex PCR was the method, and the copy in TCRdb shows in-frame clones only, minus some. The sample lists about 24,000 clones; roughly 79% were seen once. ViraFEST assay sequencing came after antigen-specific CD4+ T cells were expanded with viral peptide pools. Isolation of CD4+ T cells took place after less than 12 days of culture. Each participant received a vaccine that was either BNT162b2 or mRNA-1273, given as two doses. Previously uninfected by SARS-CoV-2, the vaccine recipients also showed negative nucleocapsid antibodies. Study-level results: Few convalescent patients were studied, and early post-infection samples were lacking. Late post-vaccination, clones induced by infection and those induced by vaccine underwent marked clonal contraction.

This clone was picked up a small number of times. What it recognizes is unknown. Sequenced material: CD4+ T cells from PBMCs cultured with SARS-CoV-2 spike peptides, taken after COVID-19 vaccination. The clonotype originates from a human donor who received a COVID-19 vaccine. Some clones in this sample may be carry-over from other donors' samples.

The CDR3 region is CASSAGTSGADTQYF. CDR3 in DNA: TGTGCCAGCAGTGCCGGGACTAGCGGGGCAGATACGCAGTATTTT. The chain has TRBV6-2 or TRBV6-3 and TRBJ2-3; 13 nucleotides match TRBD2. This CDR3 region has 15 residues. Germline CDR1 MNHEY, CDR2 SVGEGT. Trimming at V came to 5 bases and at J to 4 bases, leaving 3 bases not matched to a gene.